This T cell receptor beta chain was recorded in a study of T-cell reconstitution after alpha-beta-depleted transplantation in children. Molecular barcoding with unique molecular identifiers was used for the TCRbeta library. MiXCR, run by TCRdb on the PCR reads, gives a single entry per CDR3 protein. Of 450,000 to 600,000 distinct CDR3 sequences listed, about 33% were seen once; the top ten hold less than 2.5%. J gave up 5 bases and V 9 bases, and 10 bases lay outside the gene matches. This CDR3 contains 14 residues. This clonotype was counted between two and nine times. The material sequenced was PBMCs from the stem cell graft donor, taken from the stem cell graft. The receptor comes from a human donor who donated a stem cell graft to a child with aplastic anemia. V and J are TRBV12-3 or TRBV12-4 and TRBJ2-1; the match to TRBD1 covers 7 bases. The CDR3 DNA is TGTGCCAGTAACCGGGACAGATACGACAATGAGCAGTTCTTC. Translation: CASNRDRYDNEQFF.